This record covers a single T cell receptor (beta chain). Its antigen has not been determined. Base qualities are not provided; no much larger clone lies one nucleotide away. The CDR3 regions of human TCRbeta chains were analyzed by immunosequencing. As for how the authors treated the data: Repertoire TCRs were matched against a reference library of SARS-CoV-2-specific TCRs generated with the MIRA antigen-specificity platform. Breadth was defined as the fraction of unique TCRs that were SARS-CoV-2-associated. Depth was defined as the fraction of total T cells that were SARS-CoV-2-associated. Using the MIRA data, every spike-specific TCR was mapped to the spike region that the TCR reacted to and assigned to either a CD4 or a CD8 class. Log10-transformed breadth and depth values were compared by one-way ANOVA with Sidak's multiple comparisons tests. The table comes from immuneACCESS by way of TCRdb, which keeps in-frame sequences with V and J called. Part of the clones is missing from these tables; in studies checked, under half for an unresolved V gene and the rest for unknown reasons. V, J and clone size were drawn from that table, and D and trimming were deduced from the DNA. Recorded for this sample are 90,000 to 110,000 clones; roughly 90% of them occurred a single time. The ten largest account for 2% to 3% of the sample.

The sample comes from a study of T cell responses to AZD1222 COVID-19 vaccine (TCRdb year 2021). Looking at the study overall: AZD1222 recipients with second doses at about 4 weeks or about 12 weeks were pooled, because spike-specific TCR depth and breadth did not differ between schedules. A total of under 250 trial participants underwent TCR sequencing, of whom roughly 210 had received two doses of AZD1222 and around 26 had received two doses of the MenACWY control vaccine. Trial participants were enrolled by age into 18-55, 56-69 and 70-plus year subgroups, with about 150, 27 and 61 TCR-sequenced participants respectively. What the research found in general, with its limitations: The whole spike protein was spanned by vaccine-associated CD4 TCRs, and dominant responses were seen in regions 160-218 and 743-854. Spike-specific TCR breadth and depth rose significantly after two AZD1222 doses compared with day 0 and with MenACWY recipients. Because no day 14 peak-response samples were available, the repertoires could be characterized only after the peak T cell response. Epitopes outside the regions mutated in the B.1.351 and B.1.1.7 variants were reportedly recognized by nearly half of the unique spike-specific TCRs. Conclusions about previously exposed vaccinees were limited because only six AZD1222 recipients were SARS-CoV-2 seropositive at baseline. Participants were mostly white British, with more females than males. The authors suggested clonal diversity may have been underestimated. The 56-69-year group was small, and its depth increase did not reach significance, likely because of low power.

Read against the paper, the sample's time point label means: baseline before first vaccination. Vaccinee samples came from UK trials COV001 and COV002, including a single-blind randomized controlled phase 2/3 trial of AZD1222 (ChAdOx1 nCoV-19) in healthy adults. For TCRbeta chain sequencing, PBMC samples from trial participants were taken at day 0 and at day 28 after the second dose. From cysteine to phenylalanine, the CDR3 is 14 amino acids long. CDR3 DNA only is kept here, 42 bases in frame from base 1. The sample consisted of peripheral blood, taken on day 0 of AZD1222 vaccination. The origin of this receptor is an adult in good health. In this chain, TRBV21-1 is recombined with TRBJ2-7; TRBD1, the D gene given by the table, was not confirmed from the DNA. TRBV21-1 is a pseudogene. The DNA sequence is given as TGTGCCAGCAGCGGCCGGGACAGGGTCTACGAGCAGTACTTC. Its translation is CASSGRDRVYEQYF.